A single sample is the source of the 31 T cell receptor beta chains below, sequenced in a study of blood T cells in healthy people across ages. Alongside a J-beta primer mix, a sample-barcoded 5' primer served in a second PCR lasting roughly 6 to 12 cycles. TCRdb re-called the 5' RACE reads through MiXCR, storing one row per CDR3 protein. The table has approximately 1.5 million distinct CDR3 sequences, about 35% seen once. Sequenced sample: blood. The receptors originated from a woman in her 30s in good health.

This clonotype was seen a few times. The chain links TRBV10-3 to TRBJ2-7; D may be TRBD2 (5 bases). Germline V gives CDR1 ENHRY, CDR2 SYGVKD. This CDR3 has 14 residues. V was cut by 3 bases and J by 5 bases, with 14 bases left in between. The CDR3 nucleotides are TGTGCCATCAGTGACCAGCGGCGTAGGGACGAGCAGTACTTC. Protein sequence: CAISDQRRRDEQYF.

The rearrangement uses TRBV7-8 and TRBJ2-1; the match to TRBD2 covers 10 bases. CDR3 length: 18 amino acids. V trimming: 1 base; J trimming: 0 bases; junction bases outside the gene matches: 6. Germline V gene sequence: CDR1 SGHVS, CDR2 FQNEAQ. The CDR3 bases are TGTGCCAGCAGCTTAGGGCTAGCGGGAGCCACCTCCTACAATGAGCAGTTCTTC. This sequence encodes CASSLGLAGATSYNEQFF.

The chain recombines TRBV20-1 with TRBJ1-1, with TRBD1 as a possible D gene (6 bases). The V gene lost 1 base and the J gene lost 1 base, with 7 bases spanning the gap. Germline CDR1 DFQATT, CDR2 SNEGSKA (reference sequence). The CDR3 runs to 13 residues. In DNA form, the CDR3 reads TGCAGTGCTAGAGGACAGGCGAACACTGAAGCTTTCTTT. This translates into CSARGQANTEAFF.

There are a few counts of this clonotype. The J gene is TRBJ2-7, the V gene TRBV28, with D unclear. Germline lookup yields CDR1 MDHEN and CDR2 SYDVKM. The ends were cut back, 6 bases at V and 3 bases at J, with 12 bases in the middle. CDR3 length: 13 amino acids. The CDR3, as DNA: TGTGCCAGCAGCAACCCTACGGGCTACGAGCAGTACTTC. Protein sequence: CASSNPTGYEQYF.

This clonotype has only one observation. The germline gene is not matched at one end of the junction; a read error may be the cause. The gene calls are TRBV5-1 and TRBJ1-1; a possible D gene is TRBD1 (5 bases). The length of the CDR3 is 14 residues. CDR1 and CDR2 from the germline V gene are SGHRS and YFSETQ. In DNA form, the CDR3 reads TGCGCCAGCAGCCCCAGGGATATGAACACTGGAGCTTTCTTT. Its translation: CASSPRDMNTGAFF.

The CDR3 reads CASSPTLEGEQFF. The CDR3 DNA sequence: TGCGCCAGCAGCCCAACCCTAGAGGGGGAGCAGTTCTTC. The rearrangement joins TRBV5-1 to TRBJ2-1; D is possibly TRBD1 or TRBD2 (5 bases each). Germline-derived CDR1 and CDR2 are SGHRS and YFSETQ. The CDR3 runs 13 residues. The germline V and J ends were trimmed by 4 bases and 10 bases, with 15 bases remaining between them.

This clonotype was observed a handful of times. This chain uses TRBV5-1 with TRBJ1-2, with a possible D match to TRBD1 (6 bases). From germline, CDR1 is SGHRS and CDR2 YFSETQ. Trimming left V 2 bases short and J 8 bases short, with 13 bases between. The length of the CDR3 is 13 residues. CDR3 sequence reads: CASSFRGEKGYTF. The CDR3 nucleotides read TGCGCCAGCAGCTTCAGGGGCGAAAAGGGCTACACCTTC.

This clonotype has at least ten counts. This rearrangement joins TRBV29-1 to TRBJ2-5; no reliable D call. V lost 4 bases and J lost 5, with 8 bases in between. Germline values: CDR1 SQVTM, CDR2 ANQGSEA. The CDR3 is 11 amino acids. The CDR3 sequence: CSVGGRETQYF. For the CDR3, the DNA is TGCAGCGTTGGCGGACGTGAGACCCAGTACTTC.

The chain is built from TRBV7-9 and TRBJ2-7, with TRBD2 identical over 7 bases. TRBJ2-5 matches the DNA end more closely, so the J call is doubtful. The CDR3 covers 16 residues. In germline, CDR1 is SEHNR, CDR2 FQNEAQ (reference sequence). The CDR3, as DNA: TGTGCCAGCAGCCCCCTGTCCACGGGGGGAAGGGAGACCCAGTACTTC. Amino acids: CASSPLSTGGRETQYF.

The V and J genes are TRBV5-1 and TRBJ2-5; D is ambiguous. Per the germline V gene, CDR1 is SGHRS and CDR2 is YFSETQ. There are 12 residues in the CDR3. The V end lost 9 bases, the J end lost 11 bases, and 20 bases lay between the germline ends. CDR3 bases: TGCGCCACCGGAGTTGGGAACAATGAGCAGTACTTC. Its translation: CATGVGNNEQYF.

This clonotype was seen many times. The chain employs TRBV7-2 and TRBJ2-5; no definite D call. Trimming pared 4 bases from V and 3 bases from J, leaving 12 bases between. Germline V gives CDR1 SGHTA, CDR2 FQGNSA. The CDR3 extends over 14 amino acids. The CDR3, as DNA: TGTGCCAGCAGCTCTAAGGGTACCGAAGAGACCCAGTACTTC. The encoded protein is CASSSKGTEETQYF.

This rearrangement joins TRBV7-2 to TRBJ2-2; 7 bases are shared with TRBD1. The CDR3 runs 16 residues. J gave up 1 base and V 5 bases, and 7 bases lay outside the gene matches. CDR1 is SGHTA and CDR2 is FQGNSA in the germline V gene. CDR3 residues: CASSPRQGMNTGELFF. For the CDR3, the DNA is TGTGCCAGCAGCCCCCGACAGGGTATGAACACCGGGGAGCTGTTTTTT.

This clonotype has only a few counts. Relative to the germline gene, one junction end is altered; a read error may explain this. This chain uses TRBV20-1 with TRBJ2-3, with 10 nucleotides matching TRBD2. Germline V lookup: CDR1 DFQATT, CDR2 SNEGSKA (reference sequence). The CDR3 runs 17 residues. The CDR3 here is CSASVRAGGPITGTQYF. The CDR3 region has the DNA TGCAGTGCTAGTGTTAGAGCGGGAGGGCCGATCACAGGTACGCAGTATTTT.

The chain has TRBV29-1 and TRBJ1-4; 10 positions agree with TRBD1. The CDR3 has 15 amino acids. The J segment lost 8 bases and the V segment lost 5 bases, leaving 11 bases of the junction unmatched. Germline V gene data show CDR1 as SQVTM and CDR2 as ANQGSEA. Here the CDR3 reads CSVLPRQGAPEKLFF. The DNA of the CDR3 is TGCAGCGTTCTACCTAGACAGGGGGCGCCGGAAAAACTGTTTTTT.

This clonotype has only a few counts. V gene TRBV30 combines with J gene TRBJ2-1; D not certain. The V gene lost 3 bases and the J gene lost 8 bases, with 14 bases spanning the gap. This CDR3 contains 13 residues. Germline-derived CDR1 and CDR2 are GTSNPN and SVGIG (reference sequence). The CDR3 reads CAWRLPPRDEQFF. In nucleotides, the CDR3 is TGTGCCTGGAGACTGCCGCCTCGGGATGAGCAGTTCTTC.

This clonotype was detected only a few times. The CDR3 region is CASSLGLAVGEQFF. As DNA, the CDR3 is TGTGCCAGCAGCTTGGGACTAGCGGTCGGGGAGCAGTTCTTC. V is TRBV11-2 and J is TRBJ2-1; 11 bases are shared with TRBD2. The CDR3 runs 14 residues. Germline values: CDR1 SGHAT, CDR2 FQNNGV. Germline trimming cut 3 bases from V and 10 bases from J; bases unmatched to any gene: 5.

The V gene is TRBV21-1, the J gene TRBJ2-5; whether TRBD1, the table's D call, matches the DNA was not checked. TRBV21-1 is listed as a pseudogene. The CDR3 is made up of 13 amino acids. This CDR3 reads CASSGRPPRTQYF. CDR3 nucleotide sequence: TGTGCCAGCAGCGGCCGACCCCCTCGAACCCAGTACTTC.

At least ten counts were recorded for this clonotype. V usage is TRBV29-1 and J usage is TRBJ2-7; D is unclear. The CDR3 loop spans 12 amino acids. Germline V lookup: CDR1 SQVTM, CDR2 ANQGSEA. Trimming left V 4 bases short and J 3 bases short, with 10 bases between. CDR3 residues: CSVGHKSYEQYF. The CDR3 DNA reads as TGCAGCGTTGGTCATAAAAGCTACGAGCAGTACTTC.

This clonotype was detected only a few times. The chain uses TRBV6-1 and TRBJ2-3, with 15 bases aligning to TRBD2. V dropped 5 bases and J dropped 3; count of bases not matched to a gene: 3. Germline V lookup: CDR1 MNHNS, CDR2 SASEGT. The CDR3 runs to 16 residues. The CDR3 DNA sequence: TGTGCCAGCAGTAAAGGGACTAGCGGGAGGACAGATACGCAGTATTTT. Translation: CASSKGTSGRTDTQYF.

V gene TRBV28 combines with J gene TRBJ2-1; 7 bases are shared with TRBD2. V lost 10 bases, J lost 7 bases, and 13 bases stayed unmatched. Germline V CDR1 and CDR2: MDHEN, SYDVKM. This CDR3 region has 14 residues. The CDR3 region is CATHPAGESNEQFF. The CDR3 nucleotides are TGTGCCACCCACCCGGCGGGGGAAAGTAATGAGCAGTTCTTC.

The V and J genes are TRBV19 and TRBJ2-5; 9 bases are a match to TRBD1. CDR1 LNHDA and CDR2 SQIVND come from the germline V gene (reference sequence). The ends lost 7 bases at V and 5 bases at J; junction bases unmatched: 2. This CDR3 is 12 amino acids long. The CDR3 DNA reads TGTGCCAGTAACAGGGGGCACGAGACCCAGTACTTC. It specifies CASNRGHETQYF.

The chain combines TRBV7-3 with TRBJ2-1, with D maybe TRBD2 (7 bases). Germline CDR1 and CDR2: SGHTA and FQGTGA. Trimming removed 7 bases from V and 4 bases from J, with 17 bases in between. The CDR3 covers 15 residues. For the CDR3, the DNA is TGTGCCAGCACCCCTGGAGGGGGGGCATACAATGAGCAGTTCTTC. Its protein is CASTPGGGAYNEQFF.

The chain is built from TRBV28 and TRBJ2-7; D possibly uses TRBD1 or TRBD2 (5 bases each). Germline V lookup: CDR1 MDHEN, CDR2 SYDVKM. The CDR3 sequence is 16 residues long. Between the trimmed V and J ends, which lost 3 bases and 6 bases, there was a span of 21 bases. The CDR3 coding sequence is TGTGCCAGCAGTTTCCTAGGGACGGACCACGGGCTCGAGCAGTACTTC. Residues: CASSFLGTDHGLEQYF.

This chain connects TRBV12-3 or TRBV12-4 to TRBJ2-7, with 8 bases identical to TRBD2. With V trimmed by 2 bases and J by 5 bases, 8 bases remained unmatched. The CDR3 totals 15 residues. As DNA, the CDR3 is TGTGCCAGCAGTTTAATGGCGGGGGGCCCCCACGAGCAGTACTTC. This encodes CASSLMAGGPHEQYF.

This clonotype was counted only a few times. The gene calls are TRBV18 and TRBJ2-7; TRBD1 aligns across 8 bases. The DNA end favors TRBJ2-5, so the J call may be wrong. The CDR3 totals 13 residues. CDR1 is KGHSH and CDR2 is LQKENI in the germline V gene. CDR3 in amino acids: CASSTGEHETQYF. CDR3 DNA: TGTGCCAGCTCGACAGGGGAACACGAGACCCAGTACTTC.

For this clonotype: Sequence at one end of the junction differs from germline and may be a read error. In nucleotides, the CDR3 is TGCGCCAGCATTATTTTAGCAGGCGTTTATTTTAGCTATGGCTACACCTTC. This encodes CASIILAGVYFSYGYTF. The rearrangement uses TRBV7-6 and TRBJ1-2; D gene unclear. Per germline, CDR1 SGHVS and CDR2 FNYEAQ. The CDR3 extends over 17 amino acids.

V usage is TRBV12-3 or TRBV12-4 and J usage is TRBJ1-1; D is uncertain. This CDR3 comprises 16 residues. With 3 bases removed from V and 0 bases from J, the gap between germline ends came to 14 bases. The CDR3 loop is CASSLDGPAMNTEAFF. In nucleotides, the CDR3 is TGTGCCAGCAGTTTGGACGGCCCCGCGATGAACACTGAAGCTTTCTTT.

The chain has TRBV7-9 and TRBJ1-4; D remains ambiguous. V lost 5 bases and J 0 bases, leaving 16 bases between the germline ends. The CDR3 length is 17 residues. Germline CDR1 and CDR2: SEHNR and FQNEAQ (reference sequence). This chain's CDR3 is CASSAGPGSATNEKLFF. DNA for the CDR3: TGTGCCAGCAGCGCCGGACCGGGCTCGGCAACTAATGAAAAACTGTTTTTT.

This clonotype was detected only a few times. V and J are TRBV7-9 and TRBJ2-3; D not certain. Germline assignment: CDR1 SEHNR and CDR2 FQNEAQ (reference sequence). The CDR3 runs 16 residues. V lost 5 bases to trimming and J lost 0 bases, with 15 bases between them. The CDR3 here is CASSVMLHSSTDTQYF. The CDR3 nucleotides are TGTGCCAGCAGCGTAATGTTACATAGCAGCACAGATACGCAGTATTTT.

This chain connects TRBV5-1 to TRBJ1-2; unclear D gene. The V gene's germline CDR1 is SGHRS and CDR2 YFSETQ. Between the trimmed V and J ends, which lost 4 bases and 2 bases, there was a span of 9 bases. This CDR3 is built from 13 residues. CDR3 sequence: CASSIQLNYGYTF. The CDR3 DNA is TGCGCCAGCAGCATACAGCTGAACTATGGCTACACCTTC.

The J gene is TRBJ2-4, the V gene TRBV15; 10 bases match TRBD2. The DNA end favors TRBJ2-7, so the J call may be wrong. The V gene's germline CDR1 is LNHNV and CDR2 YYDKDF (reference sequence). CDR3 size: 16 residues. CDR3 amino acids: CATSSGLAGAPYEQYF. CDR3 coding DNA: TGTGCCACCAGCAGTGGTCTAGCGGGAGCCCCCTACGAGCAGTACTTC.